The 17 T cell receptor beta chains presented below share a single source sample, sequenced in a study of patients and donors after allogeneic stem cell transplantation. TCRdb used MiXCR to reprocess the RT-PCR reads, holding one entry per CDR3 protein. The sample records fewer than 500,000 distinct CDR3 sequences, 16% being singletons. The sequencing input was blood, either unsorted or a sorted T cell fraction (not recorded which). Receptors originate from a human donor who was either an allogeneic HSCT recipient or a stem cell or donor lymphocyte infusion donor (not recorded which). It is not recorded whose cells these are; they may come from a transplant donor.

The chain links TRBV20-1 to TRBJ1-2; no clear D. V was cut by 6 bases and J by 4 bases, with 12 bases left in between. The CDR3 covers 12 residues. Germline V gene sequence: CDR1 DFQATT, CDR2 SNEGSKA (reference sequence). CDR3 nucleotide sequence: TGCAGTGCCCCCTGGGGTGGCTATGGCTACACCTTC. As protein: CSAPWGGYGYTF.

The chain is built from TRBV10-3 and TRBJ1-2; 9 nucleotides align to TRBD1. With V trimmed by 2 bases and J by 8 bases, 3 bases remained unmatched. Germline assignment: CDR1 ENHRY and CDR2 SYGVKD. The CDR3 spans 13 residues. CDR3 in amino acids: CAISERTGVGYTF. In DNA form, the CDR3 reads TGTGCCATCAGTGAGCGGACAGGGGTGGGCTACACCTTC.

V is TRBV30 and J is TRBJ1-1, with no clear D. V was shortened by 6 bases and J by 1 base, with 6 bases between the two germline ends. The CDR3 runs 11 residues. Germline CDR1 is GTSNPN and CDR2 is SVGIG (reference sequence). The CDR3 is CACGPNTEAFF. The DNA of the CDR3 is TGTGCCTGCGGACCGAACACTGAAGCTTTCTTT.

This clonotype was found a few times. The chain couples TRBV6-1 to TRBJ2-1, with TRBD2 matching over 11 bases. This CDR3 comprises 17 residues. Germline assignment: CDR1 MNHNS and CDR2 SASEGT. V shed 8 bases, J shed 6 bases, and the junction held 15 bases outside the gene matches. This CDR3 is CASHRASGGSTLNEQFF. The DNA for the CDR3 is TGTGCCAGCCATAGGGCTAGCGGGGGGTCAACCCTCAATGAGCAGTTCTTC.

This chain connects TRBV19 to TRBJ1-6, with 11 bases aligning to TRBD1. CDR1 is LNHDA and CDR2 is SQIVND in the germline V gene (reference sequence). The junction had 8 bases not matched to a gene; V was cut back by 5 bases and J by 11 bases. The CDR3 spans 15 residues. The CDR3: CASSARDRGSAPLHF. The CDR3, as DNA: TGTGCCAGTAGTGCCCGGGACAGGGGGTCTGCACCCCTCCACTTT.

The table lists this clonotype with a few counts. V and J are TRBV6-1 and TRBJ1-6; D perhaps matches TRBD1 (6 bases). This CDR3 is 15 amino acids long. Germline V gene sequence: CDR1 MNHNS, CDR2 SASEGT. V was trimmed by 6 bases and J by 5 bases, leaving 14 bases between them. This CDR3 reads CASSSGTLDNSPLHF. Here the CDR3 DNA reads TGTGCCAGCAGCTCCGGGACACTTGATAATTCACCCCTCCACTTT.

This clonotype was seen a few times. This chain joins TRBV4-1 and TRBJ2-3; 8 nucleotides line up with TRBD2. The germline gives CDR1 MGHRA, CDR2 YSYEKL. This CDR3 comprises 15 residues. V lost 4 bases to trimming and J lost 3 bases; unmatched junction nucleotides: 6. The CDR3 loop is CASSLGLAETDTQYF. DNA for the CDR3: TGCGCCAGCAGCCTCGGACTAGCTGAGACAGATACGCAGTATTTT.

The chain has TRBV9 and TRBJ2-7, with D perhaps TRBD1 or TRBD2 (5 bases each). Trimming shortened V by 6 bases and J by 4 bases, and 14 bases separated the two germline ends. The CDR3 extends over 13 amino acids. CDR1 and CDR2 (germline): SGDLS, YYNGEE. CDR3 amino acids: CASNPGDGYEQYF. CDR3 DNA: TGTGCCAGCAACCCTGGGGACGGTTACGAGCAGTACTTC. Together with reference TRBV9 and TRBJ2-7, the CDR3 gives the full variable domain: DSGVTQTPKHLITATGQRVTLRCSPRSGDLSVYWYQQSLDQGLQFLIQYYNGEERAKGNILERFSAQQFPDLHSELNLSSLELGDSALYFCASNPGDGYEQYFGPGTRLTVT.

The chain uses TRBV5-1 and TRBJ1-2; 8 nucleotides match TRBD1. Germline assignment: CDR1 SGHRS and CDR2 YFSETQ. The CDR3 sequence is 15 residues long. Trimming took 0 bases from V and 4 from J; bases not matched to a gene: 5. CDR3 in DNA: TGCGCCAGCAGCTTGGAAGGACAGGGCCGCTATGGCTACACCTTC. It codes for CASSLEGQGRYGYTF.

There are a few counts of this clonotype. This chain uses TRBV9 with TRBJ1-2, with 7 bases lining up with TRBD1. The length of the CDR3 is 15 residues. J gave up 6 bases and V 4 bases, and 12 bases lay outside the gene matches. Germline CDR1 reads SGDLS; CDR2 reads YYNGEE. CDR3 sequence (DNA): TGTGCCAGCAGCCCCCGGCAGGGGGGAGGGAATGGCTACACCTTC. It encodes CASSPRQGGGNGYTF.

The chain employs TRBV14 and TRBJ1-1; 7 nucleotides align to TRBD1. Germline CDR1 and CDR2: SGHDN and FVKESK. This CDR3 is built from 13 residues. Losses at the gene ends were 4 bases for V and 10 bases for J; bases not matched to a gene: 9. CDR3 nucleotides: TGTGCCAGCAGCCCACGACAGGGAAGCGGAGCTTTCTTT. This translates into CASSPRQGSGAFF.

The V call is TRBV4-2, the J call TRBJ2-5; 12 bases are shared with TRBD2. Trimming took 4 bases from V and 0 from J; bases not matched to a gene: 12. CDR1 is LGHNA and CDR2 is YNFKEQ in the germline V gene. The CDR3 length is 19 residues. As DNA, the CDR3 is TGTGCCAGCAGCCGGAAAATACTAGCGGGAGGCTTGTACCAAGAGACCCAGTACTTC. Its translation is CASSRKILAGGLYQETQYF.

This clonotype turned up a few times. This chain connects TRBV21-1 to TRBJ1-5; the table calls TRBD1, which could not be checked here. TRBV21-1 is annotated as a pseudogene. The CDR3 contains 14 residues. CDR3 loop: CASTDRGHNQPQHF. The CDR3, as DNA: TGTGCCAGCACAGACAGGGGGCACAATCAGCCCCAGCATTTT.

This chain uses TRBV5-1 with TRBJ2-1, with TRBD2 matching 8 bases. This CDR3 region has 15 residues. CDR1 SGHRS and CDR2 YFSETQ come from the germline V gene. V shed 0 bases and J 8 bases; nucleotides not matched to a gene: 7. The chain's CDR3 is CASSLDSGITDEQFF. The CDR3 DNA reads as TGCGCCAGCAGCTTGGATAGCGGGATTACCGATGAGCAGTTCTTC.

The rearrangement links TRBV29-1 to TRBJ2-1; 8 positions agree with TRBD2. Germline CDR1 and CDR2: SQVTM and ANQGSEA. V shed 7 bases and J 4 bases; nucleotides not matched to a gene: 9. The CDR3 covers 14 residues. The CDR3 nucleotides are TGCAGCGGCACTAGCGGAAAAAATTACAATGAGCAGTTCTTC. It yields the protein CSGTSGKNYNEQFF.

In this sample, this clonotype turned up a few times. This sequence joins TRBV25-1 and TRBJ1-1; D gene ambiguous. CDR3 length equals 13 residues. Trimming pared 3 bases from V and 3 bases from J, leaving 8 bases between. Germline V gene data show CDR1 as MGHDK and CDR2 as SYGVNS. The chain's CDR3 is CASSDPPHTEAFF. The CDR3 DNA follows: TGTGCCAGCAGTGATCCCCCGCACACTGAAGCTTTCTTT.

This clonotype occurred a few times. The chain carries TRBV28 and TRBJ1-5; D is unresolved. Germline V gene lookup returns CDR1 MDHEN and CDR2 SYDVKM. This CDR3 spans 13 amino acids. V was shortened by 4 bases and J by 4 bases, with 8 bases between the two germline ends. The CDR3 spells CASSSLENQPQHF. In DNA, the CDR3 is TGTGCCAGCAGTTCCCTCGAGAATCAGCCCCAGCATTTT.